The 13 T cell receptor beta chains in this list originate from one sample, sequenced in a study of T cell responses to AZD1222 COVID-19 vaccine. Assay: immunoSEQ multiplex PCR; the TCRdb copy retains only in-frame clones and omits some. The table records 120,000 or so clones, approximately 90% of them present only once. This material consisted of peripheral blood, taken on day 0 of MenACWY control vaccination. The receptor source for this set is an adult in good health.

The J gene is TRBJ1-2, the V gene TRBV5-1, with TRBD1 matching 9 bases. Trimming at V came to 4 bases and at J to 6 bases, leaving 4 bases not matched to a gene. The CDR3 spans 13 residues. In germline, CDR1 is SGHRS, CDR2 YFSETQ. CDR3 protein: CASSTTGGDGYTF. CDR3 DNA: TGCGCCAGCAGCACTACAGGGGGCGATGGCTACACCTTC.

The chain carries TRBV9 and TRBJ2-3; D may be TRBD2 (5 bases). Germline CDR1 SGDLS, CDR2 YYNGEE. Trimming removed 0 bases from V and 6 bases from J, with 17 bases in between. The CDR3 totals 16 residues. Here the CDR3 DNA reads TGTGCCAGCAGCGTAGTGGCCGGGAATAATGCGGATACGCAGTATTTT. Translating gives CASSVVAGNNADTQYF.

V is TRBV5-8 and J is TRBJ1-4; tentatively, D is TRBD1 (6 bases). V was trimmed by 1 base and J by 8 bases, leaving 6 bases between them. The V gene's germline CDR1 is SGHTS and CDR2 YDEGEE. The CDR3 runs 12 residues. For the CDR3, the DNA is TGTGCCAGCAGCTTGAGGGGGGAAAAACTGTTTTTT. Amino acid sequence: CASSLRGEKLFF.

CDR3 DNA sequence: TGTGCCAGCAGTCACAACAATGAGCAGTTCTTC. Encoded protein: CASSHNNEQFF. The chain has TRBV6-5 and TRBJ2-1; D call uncertain. CDR3 length: 11 amino acids. V was cut by 5 bases and J by 5 bases, with 4 bases left in between. From germline, CDR1 is MNHEY and CDR2 SVGAGI.

The rearrangement links TRBV4-2 to TRBJ2-6, with D unresolved. Per germline, CDR1 LGHNA and CDR2 YNFKEQ. The V end was cut by 0 bases, the J end by 3 bases, with 9 bases between. The CDR3 has 16 residues. Written as DNA, the CDR3 is TGTGCCAGCAGCCAAGAGTCAGGTGTTGGGGCCAACGTCCTGACTTTC. It codes for CASSQESGVGANVLTF.

The chain joins TRBV13 to TRBJ2-5; D is possibly TRBD2 (7 bases). Per the germline V gene, CDR1 is PRHDT and CDR2 is FYEKMQ (reference sequence). This CDR3 region has 16 residues. Trimming took 2 bases from V and 4 from J, leaving 17 bases between them. The CDR3 DNA reads as TGTGCCAGCAGCTTAAGCTTAGGGGGGGCTGTAGAGACCCAGTACTTC. It codes for CASSLSLGGAVETQYF.

V and J are TRBV7-3 and TRBJ1-1; TRBD1 matches at 8 bases. Germline-derived CDR1 and CDR2 are SGHTA and FQGTGA. This CDR3 comprises 14 residues. Trimming removed 5 bases from V and 1 base from J; junction bases left unmatched: 3. In DNA, the CDR3 is TGTGCCAGCAGCGCACAGGGGGGGAACACTGAAGCTTTCTTT. This translates into CASSAQGGNTEAFF.

The sample holds one count of this clone. The chain couples TRBV6-4 to TRBJ2-7; unclear D gene. V lost 7 bases to trimming and J lost 6 bases, with 22 bases between them. Germline CDR1 and CDR2: MRHNA and SNTAGT. This CDR3 region has 15 residues. The CDR3 loop reads CASTPEAYSICEQYF. The CDR3 DNA reads as TGTGCCAGCACCCCCGAGGCGTACTCCATTTGCGAGCAGTACTTC.

The chain combines TRBV6-1 with TRBJ2-2; TRBD2 agrees at 10 bases. CDR3 size: 15 residues. Germline-derived CDR1 and CDR2 are MNHNS and SASEGT. The junction had 3 bases not matched to a gene; V was cut back by 2 bases and J by 6 bases. The CDR3 reads CASSESSGSAGELFF. The CDR3 DNA follows: TGTGCCAGCAGTGAATCTAGCGGGAGTGCCGGGGAGCTGTTTTTT.

The chain couples TRBV6-5 to TRBJ2-1; 11 bases fit TRBD2. J was trimmed by 9 bases and V by 2 bases; bases with no gene match: 6. The CDR3 has 15 amino acids. The germline V gene has CDR1 MNHEY and CDR2 SVGAGI. Here the CDR3 reads CASSYTTSGIGEQFF. Here the CDR3 DNA reads TGTGCCAGCAGTTACACGACTAGCGGGATAGGTGAGCAGTTCTTC.

The V gene is TRBV12-3 or TRBV12-4, the J gene TRBJ2-1; TRBD1 or TRBD2 may be the D gene (5 bases each). The CDR3 spans 13 residues. The V end lost 6 bases, the J end lost 15 bases, and 21 bases lay between the germline ends. The CDR3 DNA follows: TGTGCCAGCAGCTCTACTTCCGGGACGTCTTTGTTCTTC. Translation: CASSSTSGTSLFF.

V usage is TRBV5-1 and J usage is TRBJ2-3; TRBD2 matches 11 bases. Germline V gene lookup returns CDR1 SGHRS and CDR2 YFSETQ. CDR3 length: 17 residues. V dropped 4 bases and J dropped 3; count of bases not matched to a gene: 10. This CDR3 reads CASSRLGLAEITDTQYF. The CDR3 region has the DNA TGCGCCAGCAGCCGGTTGGGACTAGCGGAGATTACAGATACGCAGTATTTT.

V and J are TRBV6-5 and TRBJ1-1, with D hard to call. Germline V gene lookup returns CDR1 MNHEY and CDR2 SVGAGI. The CDR3 consists of 13 residues. Trimming removed 5 bases from V and 1 base from J, with 8 bases in between. Here the CDR3 reads CASSRTRNTEAFF. In nucleotides, the CDR3 is TGTGCCAGCAGTCGAACACGGAACACTGAAGCTTTCTTT.